This record covers a single T cell receptor beta chain. The CDR3 is 14 amino acids. The germline gives CDR1 SGDLS, CDR2 YYNGEE. V lost 3 bases and J lost 4, with 8 bases in between. These data originate in a study of shared T cell receptors in the human thymus. Repertoires were generated with immunoSEQ multiplex PCR, while TCRdb's copy carries only in-frame clones and drops some. This sample has 700,000 or so clones, with approximately 83% found just once. The sample also formed part of further work on human thymus T cells.

Source material: thymocytes. This TCR derives from a girl under three years old with a congenital heart defect. The rearrangement joins TRBV9 to TRBJ1-6; no firm D call. CDR3 region: CASSGRGYNSPLHF. The CDR3 nucleotides read TGTGCCAGCAGCGGCCGGGGATATAATTCACCCCTCCACTTT.